This TCR beta chain was captured by sequencing in a study of blood T cell repertoires in COVID-19. Study-level information: The samples span acute and convalescent COVID-19 from the United States, Italy and Spain.

The data were produced by immunoSEQ multiplex PCR, yet TCRdb's version contains in-frame clones alone and is incomplete. The profile shows around 700,000 clones, 80% to 90% of them singletons. Looked up from germline, CDR1 is SNHLY and CDR2 is FYNNEI. This CDR3 contains 14 residues. V was pared by 0 bases and J by 11 bases, with 9 bases of the junction left unmatched. This sequence joins TRBV2 and TRBJ1-1, with 7 bases matching TRBD1. The specimen was peripheral blood. This receptor was obtained from a woman between 18 and 29 years old with acute or convalescent COVID-19. The CDR3 protein is CASSEATGVLGAFF. The CDR3, as DNA: TGTGCCAGCAGTGAAGCTACAGGGGTTTTAGGGGCTTTCTTT.